This T cell receptor (beta chain) comes out of a study of shared clonotypes between healthy human individuals. Findings and limits, study-wide: Naive subsets typically showed greater estimated richness than memory subsets. Between a handful of donors, naive CD4 clonotypes were shared at a level of approximately 5%. Among donors, clonotype sharing was expected to be affected by sequencing depth.

Every subset's genomic DNA went evenly onto several immunoSEQ plates. Clones were read by immunoSEQ multiplex PCR, and TCRdb kept only the in-frame ones, dropping some. The sample consists of 2 million to 2.5 million clones, 90% to 95% of them appearing once. On this clone: Its matching antigen is unknown.

The ends were cut back, 4 bases at V and 3 bases at J, with 9 bases in the middle. Germline V gene sequence: CDR1 SGHAT, CDR2 FQNNGV. This CDR3 has 13 amino acids. Sequenced: naive CD4+ T cells from PBMCs. Subset indicated: CD45RA+ positively selected. The chain is built from TRBV11-2 and TRBJ1-1; tentatively, D is TRBD1 (5 bases). This TCR derives from a man younger than 35 in good health. Some clones in this sample may be carry-over from other donors' samples. The CDR3 loop reads CASSWEGDTEAFF. The CDR3 DNA follows: TGTGCCAGCAGCTGGGAAGGGGACACTGAAGCTTTCTTT.